This is a list of T cell receptor beta chains from one sample in a study of blood T cells in healthy people across ages. TCRdb independently ran MiXCR on the 5' RACE reads; one entry per CDR3 protein. The sample records hundreds of thousands of distinct CDR3 sequences, under 30% being singletons. The sequencing sample was made of blood. All receptors derive from a woman older than 75 in good health. CDR3s include the opening cysteine and the closing phenylalanine or tryptophan. The D gene is left open where the match is weak. A row's size may be missing; if present it is once, few, many or a size class.

v_call,clone_size,j_call,d_call,cdr3_nt,cdr3_aa
TRBV6-1,many,TRBJ1-2,.,TGTGCCAGCAGTGAACGGGGCTATGGCTACACCTTC,CASSERGYGYTF
TRBV7-2,.,TRBJ1-4,.,TGTGCCAGCGGCAGTGGGTGGGGGTATGGGGAAAAACTGTTTTTT,CASGSGWGYGEKLFF
TRBV30,.,TRBJ2-3,.,TGTGCCTGGAGGAGGCAGGGGTCTCAAGATACGCAGTATTTT,CAWRRQGSQDTQYF
TRBV4-3,many,TRBJ2-5,TRBD1,TGCGCCAGCAGCCAATCTTCGGCAGGGGGTGAGACCCAGTACTTC,CASSQSSAGGETQYF
TRBV5-4,.,TRBJ2-7,.,TGTGCCAGCAGCCCTGACCGGTGGGAGCAGTACTTC,CASSPDRWEQYF
TRBV6-2/TRBV6-3,many,TRBJ2-3,TRBD1,TGTGCCACGGACAGGGCGAGAGATACGCAGTATTTT,CATDRARDTQYF
TRBV6-2/TRBV6-3,few,TRBJ1-5,.,TGTGCCAGCAGTTACTCCCAGGGAATGGGCCAGCCCCAGCATTTT,CASSYSQGMGQPQHF
TRBV6-6,many,TRBJ2-6,TRBD1,TGTGCCAGCATCAGACAGGGGGTCTCTGGGGCCAACGTCCTGACTTTC,CASIRQGVSGANVLTF
TRBV4-1,few,TRBJ1-2,TRBD1,TGCGCCAGCAGCCAGACGGGACAGGAGATCTATGGCTACACCTTC,CASSQTGQEIYGYTF
TRBV7-9,few,TRBJ2-7,TRBD2,TGTGCCAGCAGCTACCCGGGAGGTCGGAAGGACAATGAGCAGTACTTC,CASSYPGGRKDNEQYF
TRBV7-2,many,TRBJ2-1,.,TGTGCCAGCAGCCAGGACCGGACGTCCTACAATGAGCAGTTCTTC,CASSQDRTSYNEQFF
TRBV4-2,many,TRBJ1-4,.,TGTGCCAGCAGCCTATCGGAGAATAATGAAAAACTGTTTTTT,CASSLSENNEKLFF
TRBV29-1,.,TRBJ2-5,.,TGCAGCGTTTGGAGTCAGCAAGGGACCCAGTACTTC,CSVWSQQGTQYF
TRBV5-1,.,TRBJ2-3,.,TGCGCCAGCAGCAGCTCCGGGACAAGGGGAGATACGCAGTATTTT,CASSSSGTRGDTQYF
TRBV12-3/TRBV12-4,.,TRBJ2-6,.,TGTGCCAGCATTGTGAACTCTGGGGCCAACGTCCTGACTTTC,CASIVNSGANVLTF
TRBV6-5,many,TRBJ1-2,.,TGTGCCAGCAGGACCGACAGGGGCTACACCTTC,CASRTDRGYTF
TRBV7-3,many,TRBJ2-1,TRBD2,TGTGCCAGCAGCTTAACGGCTAGCGGGGAGGTCCCCTACAATGAGCAGTTCTTC,CASSLTASGEVPYNEQFF
TRBV6-5,many,TRBJ2-5,.,TGTGCCAGCAGCAGAACCGACCAAGAGACCCAGTACTTC,CASSRTDQETQYF
TRBV5-1,many,TRBJ2-7,TRBD1,TGCGCCAGCAGCTTGGCAGGACAGGAGACCTACGAGCAGTACTTC,CASSLAGQETYEQYF
TRBV28,.,TRBJ1-1,.,TGTGCCAGCAGTTTACCCTACGGACGGGGGAGGGGGTACACTGAAGCTTTCTTT,CASSLPYGRGRGYTEAFF
TRBV20-1,many,TRBJ2-1,.,TGCAGTGCGGCCTTCGAGCGAAACTACAATGAGCAGTTCTTC,CSAAFERNYNEQFF
TRBV2,.,TRBJ1-2,.,TGTGCCAGCAGTGTAACCGGGGTAGGAGGCTACACCTTC,CASSVTGVGGYTF
TRBV2,many,TRBJ1-2,.,TGTGCCAGCAGTATAAGACCCGACCGTTGGGGCACCTTC,CASSIRPDRWGTF
TRBV7-2,.,TRBJ2-5,TRBD1,TGTGCCGGCAGCCCGAGACAGGGACGGGATGAGCAGTACTTC,CAGSPRQGRDEQYF
TRBV29-1,.,TRBJ2-2,TRBD1,TGCAGCGTGGATTGGACAGGGGGCCACACCGGGGAGCTGTTTTTT,CSVDWTGGHTGELFF
TRBV6-6,many,TRBJ1-5,.,TGTGCCAGCAGTCCTCCATCTTCCGGTAATCAGCCCCAGCATTTT,CASSPPSSGNQPQHF
TRBV29-1,.,TRBJ2-7,TRBD1,TGCAGCGTTGGGGACAGGGGGGGCTACGAGCAGTACTTC,CSVGDRGGYEQYF
TRBV5-1,many,TRBJ2-3,.,TGCGCCAGCATGCGTCTTCCGGACACAGATACGCAGTATTTT,CASMRLPDTDTQYF
TRBV20-1,.,TRBJ2-5,.,TGCAGTGCGGGTGGGGGGGCCCTCGGGGAGACCCAGTACTTC,CSAGGGALGETQYF
TRBV12-3/TRBV12-4,few,TRBJ1-1,.,TGTGCCAGCAGTTTCAGGCGGGGTGCGAACACTGAAGCTTTCTTT,CASSFRRGANTEAFF
TRBV18,many,TRBJ2-5,.,TGTGCCAGCTCACCACCATCTTCCGAGACCCAGTACTTC,CASSPPSSETQYF
TRBV6-1,.,TRBJ1-1,.,TGTGCCAGCGGGTCTAAGGTACAGAACGCTGAAGCTTTCTTT,CASGSKVQNAEAFF
TRBV4-1,.,TRBJ2-1,.,TGCGCCAGCAGCCAACTCCCGGGGGCCTACCAAGAGCAGTTCTTC,CASSQLPGAYQEQFF
TRBV15,many,TRBJ2-5,.,TGTGCCACCAGCAGAGATAAAACAGAAGAGACCCAGTACTTC,CATSRDKTEETQYF
TRBV24-1,.,TRBJ2-5,.,TGTGCCACCAGTGGACCGGTAGAAGAGACCCAGTACTTC,CATSGPVEETQYF